The present T cell receptor (beta chain) was sequenced within a study of technical replicates of blood from a handful of donors. This table comes from immunoSEQ multiplex PCR, and its TCRdb copy is limited to in-frame clones, with some not included. Of some 99,000 clones listed, approximately 95% are singletons. Material: T cells isolated from PBMCs. The TCR comes from a human donor in good health.

In nucleotides, the CDR3 is TGTGCCAGTAGTCGCCGGACTAGCACGGTTTCCACAGATACGCAGTATTTT. Encoded protein: CASSRRTSTVSTDTQYF. The gene calls are TRBV19 and TRBJ2-3, with 8 bases that match TRBD2. The CDR3 contains 17 residues. Trimming at V came to 5 bases and at J to 2 bases, leaving 12 bases not matched to a gene. Per the germline V gene, CDR1 is LNHDA and CDR2 is SQIVND (reference sequence).